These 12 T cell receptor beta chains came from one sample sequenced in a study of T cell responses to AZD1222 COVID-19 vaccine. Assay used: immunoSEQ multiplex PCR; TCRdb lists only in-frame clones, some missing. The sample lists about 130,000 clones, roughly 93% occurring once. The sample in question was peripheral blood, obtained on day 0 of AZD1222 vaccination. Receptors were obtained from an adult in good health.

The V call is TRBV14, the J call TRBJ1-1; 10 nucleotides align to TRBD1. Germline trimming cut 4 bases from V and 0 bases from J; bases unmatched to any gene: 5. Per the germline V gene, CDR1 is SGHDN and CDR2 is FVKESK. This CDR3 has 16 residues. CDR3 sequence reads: CASSPWTGGVNTEAFF. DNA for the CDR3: TGTGCCAGCAGCCCTTGGACAGGGGGAGTGAACACTGAAGCTTTCTTT.

CDR3: CASSLNRTGFRPRWWDQPQHF. For the CDR3, the DNA is TGCGCCAGCAGCCTCAATCGTACAGGGTTTCGACCCCGTTGGTGGGACCAGCCCCAGCATTTT. This chain uses TRBV10-2 with TRBJ1-5, with D maybe TRBD1 (6 bases). Germline V gene data show CDR1 as WSHSY and CDR2 as SAAADI. CDR3 length: 21 amino acids. With 6 bases removed from V and 7 bases from J, the gap between germline ends came to 37 bases.

The CDR3 region is CASSEGLAGGPGGELFF. As DNA, the CDR3 is TGCGCCAGCAGTGAGGGACTAGCGGGGGGGCCCGGCGGGGAGCTGTTTTTT. The chain employs TRBV10-1 and TRBJ2-2, with 15 bases fitting TRBD2. Per germline, CDR1 WNHNN and CDR2 SYGVQD (reference sequence). This CDR3 region has 17 residues. Trimming cost V 2 bases and J 7 bases; bases outside gene matches: 5.

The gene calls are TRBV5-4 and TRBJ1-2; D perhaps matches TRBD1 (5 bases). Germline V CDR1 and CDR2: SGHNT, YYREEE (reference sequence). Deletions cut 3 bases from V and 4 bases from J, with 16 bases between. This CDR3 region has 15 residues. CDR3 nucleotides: TGTGCCAGCAGCTCTGGTGGGGGAAGGAGCTATGGCTACACCTTC. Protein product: CASSSGGGRSYGYTF.

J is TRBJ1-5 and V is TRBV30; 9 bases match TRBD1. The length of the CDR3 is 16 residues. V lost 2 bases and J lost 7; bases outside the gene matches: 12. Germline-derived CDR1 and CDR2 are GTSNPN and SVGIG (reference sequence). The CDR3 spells CAWSPQGARGRQPQHF. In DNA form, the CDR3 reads TGTGCCTGGAGTCCACAGGGGGCCAGGGGTCGACAGCCCCAGCATTTT.

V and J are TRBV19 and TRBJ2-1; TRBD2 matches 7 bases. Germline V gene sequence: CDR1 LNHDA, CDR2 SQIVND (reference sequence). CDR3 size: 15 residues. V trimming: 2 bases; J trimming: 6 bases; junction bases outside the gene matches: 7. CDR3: CASSIIRLAVNEQFF. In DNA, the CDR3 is TGTGCCAGTAGTATAATACGGCTAGCGGTCAATGAGCAGTTCTTC.

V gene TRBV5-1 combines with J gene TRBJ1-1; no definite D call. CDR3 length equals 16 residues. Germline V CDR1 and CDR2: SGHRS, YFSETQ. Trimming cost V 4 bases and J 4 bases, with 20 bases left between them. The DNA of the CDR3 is TGCGCCAGCAGCCTAACCCACCGGCGAGGTAGCACTGAAGCTTTCTTT. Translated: CASSLTHRRGSTEAFF.

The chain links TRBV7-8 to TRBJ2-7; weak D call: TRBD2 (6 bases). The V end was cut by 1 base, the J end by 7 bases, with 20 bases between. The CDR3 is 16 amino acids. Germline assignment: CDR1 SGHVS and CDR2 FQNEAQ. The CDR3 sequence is CASSLDGLGRGTEQYF. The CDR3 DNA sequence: TGTGCCAGCAGCTTAGATGGATTGGGGCGGGGCACGGAGCAGTACTTC.

The CDR3 here is CASRGDGYQPQHF. In DNA, the CDR3 is TGTGCCAGCAGGGGGGACGGGTATCAGCCCCAGCATTTT. The rearrangement links TRBV6-5 to TRBJ1-5, with D perhaps TRBD1 (5 bases). With 6 bases removed from V and 5 bases from J, the gap between germline ends came to 11 bases. CDR3 length equals 13 residues. Germline CDR1 is MNHEY and CDR2 is SVGAGI.

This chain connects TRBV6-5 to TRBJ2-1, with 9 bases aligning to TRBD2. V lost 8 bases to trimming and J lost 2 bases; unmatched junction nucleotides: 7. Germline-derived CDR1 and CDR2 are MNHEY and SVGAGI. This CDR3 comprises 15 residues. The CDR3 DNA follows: TGTGCCAGCTTCCCGGGACTAGCCGCCTACAATGAGCAGTTCTTC. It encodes CASFPGLAAYNEQFF.

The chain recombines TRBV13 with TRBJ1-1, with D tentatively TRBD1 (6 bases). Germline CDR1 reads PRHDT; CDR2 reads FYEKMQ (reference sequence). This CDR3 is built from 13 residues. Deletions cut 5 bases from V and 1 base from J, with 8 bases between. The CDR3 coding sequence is TGTGCCAGCAGCCTGACAGGGAACACTGAAGCTTTCTTT. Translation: CASSLTGNTEAFF.

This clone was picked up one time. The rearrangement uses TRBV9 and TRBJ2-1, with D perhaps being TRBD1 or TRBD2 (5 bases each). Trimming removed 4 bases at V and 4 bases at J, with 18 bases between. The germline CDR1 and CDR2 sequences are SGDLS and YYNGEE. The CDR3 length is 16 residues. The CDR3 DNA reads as TGTGCCAGCAGCCCCGCCCCCGGGACGGAGTACAATGAGCAGTTCTTC. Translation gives CASSPAPGTEYNEQFF.